This TCR beta chain was profiled in a study of blood T cell repertoires in COVID-19 (dated by TCRdb to the early 2020s). With respect to the entire study: Samples covering the acute and convalescent phases of COVID-19 were provided by collaborators in the United States, Italy and Spain. HLA class I and class II types, where available, came from metadata supplied by the sample provider rather than from assay-based typing. The material from the prospective study consisted of cDNA or gDNA derived from T cells, B-cell-depleted T cells, or PBMCs. Samples were obtained from the ongoing ImmuneRACE study (first 160 participants) and from over 1,000 subjects provided by 6 global collaborators. The dataset comprised deeply sampled blood TCRbeta repertoires from subjects exposed to, actively infected with, or recovered from COVID-19. The repertoires were released in a freely available public database intended as a resource for research on the immune response to SARS-CoV-2. Sample metadata almost always included a de-identified subject ID, COVID-19 status, age in years and sex. Study-wide findings and limitations: The quantity of clinical and demographic metadata differed by source and by participant and was supplied without curation.

TCRbeta CDR3 regions were amplified from genomic DNA by means of the immunoSEQ Assay, a bias-controlled multiplex PCR. The original methods were these. The number of nucleated cells in each sample was estimated by amplification of reference gene primers within the assay. To quantify the absolute abundance of each unique TCRbeta CDR3 rearrangement, sequence reads were collapsed and filtered. Productive Simpson clonality was computed per sample as the square root of Simpson's diversity index over productive rearrangements. As stored in TCRdb, this immuneACCESS dataset retains in-frame rearrangements with V and J assigned. A fraction of the clones does not appear; measured against another copy, unresolved V genes explain less than half of the discrepancy, and the remainder lacks a known reason. The DNA gave D and trimming, while V, J and clone size come from that table. The sample includes under 250,000 clones, with over 65% observed a single time. The top ten clonotypes cover 3% to 4% of the sample.

Participants in the prospective study were aged roughly 18 to 90 years, lived in 20 to 25 United States geographic areas, and enrolled through a virtual design. To assign participants to cohorts, the prospective study relied on clinical history that participants themselves reported in a screening survey and a study questionnaire. Recovered participants in ImmuneRACE Cohort 3 were defined by two consecutive negative NP/OP PCR tests, clearance by a healthcare professional, or resolution of symptoms. Each participant in the prospective study had whole blood, serum and a nasopharyngeal or oropharyngeal swab collected by mobile phlebotomists. Prospective study participants could optionally give additional blood draws and questionnaires over an approximately two-month period. Before DNA extraction, blood samples from the prospective study were shipped at room temperature or frozen. With regard to this clone: Its specific antigen is unknown. No much larger clone is present one base from it, and per-base qualities are unavailable.

From the cysteine up to the phenylalanine, the CDR3 has a length of 18 residues. Here the CDR3 DNA is all that survives: 54 bases in frame from base 1. This chain joins TRBV21-1 to TRBJ2-6; the D call TRBD1 from the table was never checked on the DNA. TRBV21-1 is given as a pseudogene. The receptor's source is a woman aged 55-69 years who had recovered from COVID-19. The sample consisted of PBMCs or T cells enriched from blood (not recorded which). In nucleotide form, the sequence is TGTGCCAGCAGCAAAGATTTAAGTGGGGCGCGGGGGGCCAACGTCCTGACTTTC. This yields the protein CASSKDLSGARGANVLTF.